The rows below give T cell receptor beta chains drawn from one sample of a study of beta chain features in type 1 diabetes. This table comes from immunoSEQ multiplex PCR, and its TCRdb copy is limited to in-frame clones, with some not included. The profile shows roughly 150,000 clones, 6.5% to 9.5% of them singletons. The source material was central memory CD4+ T cells from blood. The receptors originated from a middle-aged woman with type 1 diabetes. CDR3s include the opening cysteine and the closing phenylalanine or tryptophan. A D gene is named only where the DNA matches it firmly. The size entry is marked missing in some rows and otherwise reads once, few, many or a size class.

D gene,clone size,V gene,J gene,CDR3 DNA,CDR3 protein
TRBD1,NA,TRBV7-2,TRBJ1-5,TGTGCCAGCAGCTGGCGGGACAGGGGGTCTGAGCCCCAGCATTTT,CASSWRDRGSEPQHF
TRBD1,NA,TRBV9,TRBJ2-3,TGTGCCAGCAGCGTAGGAGTGACAGGGTACACAGATACGCAGTATTTT,CASSVGVTGYTDTQYF
TRBD1,NA,TRBV10-3,TRBJ2-4,TGTGCCATCAGTGGGGACAGGGGAGGGAACATTCAGTACTTC,CAISGDRGGNIQYF
TRBD1,NA,TRBV4-1,TRBJ2-2,TGCGCCAGCTCCCCGGACAGGCAACGCACCGGGGAGCTGTTTTTT,CASSPDRQRTGELFF
NA,NA,TRBV7-9,TRBJ2-5,TGTGCCAGCAGCTGGACTGGGCTGGAGACCCAGTACTTC,CASSWTGLETQYF
TRBD1,few,TRBV5-5,TRBJ2-7,TGTGCCAGCAGCTCCCCTGACAGGGCAACCTACGAGCAGTACTTC,CASSSPDRATYEQYF
NA,few,TRBV2,TRBJ2-7,TGTGCCAGCAGCTGGGGGCAAGGCGACGAGCAGTACTTC,CASSWGQGDEQYF
TRBD1,few,TRBV29-1,TRBJ1-1,TGCAGCGTTAGGAGGGGGGACAGGAACACTGAAGCTTTCTTT,CSVRRGDRNTEAFF
TRBD1,NA,TRBV7-9,TRBJ2-7,TGTGCCAGCAGCGACGACAGGGGCTCCTACGAGCAGTACTTC,CASSDDRGSYEQYF
TRBD2,NA,TRBV4-1,TRBJ2-5,TGCGCCAGCAGCCAAGAAATCGCGGGAGGGGGGCAAGAGACCCAGTACTTC,CASSQEIAGGGQETQYF
NA,few,TRBV7-9,TRBJ2-5,TGTGCCAGCAGCTTACCGCCAGGGGAAGAGACCCAGTACTTC,CASSLPPGEETQYF
NA,NA,TRBV5-1,TRBJ1-1,TGCGCCAGCAGCTTGGCCCCCGGGGATGAAGCTTTCTTT,CASSLAPGDEAFF
NA,NA,TRBV5-4,TRBJ1-1,TGTGCCAGCAGCTCACAGGGTTATACCACTGAAGCTTTCTTT,CASSSQGYTTEAFF
TRBD2,few,TRBV5-1,TRBJ2-7,TGCGCCAGCAGCGTAGCGGGAAAGGGCGAGCAGTACTTC,CASSVAGKGEQYF
TRBD2,few,TRBV6-5,TRBJ2-3,TGTGCCAGCATGCGGGGGGGGACATACACAGATACGCAGTATTTT,CASMRGGTYTDTQYF
TRBD1,few,TRBV29-1,TRBJ2-1,TGCAGCGTCCCAGACGGGCCAAGGGGGCCCTACAATGAGCAGTTCTTC,CSVPDGPRGPYNEQFF
NA,NA,TRBV6-1,TRBJ2-3,TGTGCCAGCAGTGAAGCCACCCCTAGAACAGATACGCAGTATTTT,CASSEATPRTDTQYF
TRBD2,NA,TRBV7-2,TRBJ2-7,TGTGCCAGCAGCTTATGGTCGGGGGGCTCCTACGAGCAGTACTTC,CASSLWSGGSYEQYF
NA,NA,TRBV9,TRBJ1-6,TGTGCCAGCAGCGTACAGGGTAGGGATTCACCCCTCCACTTT,CASSVQGRDSPLHF
TRBD1,NA,TRBV5-4,TRBJ1-2,TGTGCCAGCAGCCAAGGGACAGGAGCTAACTATGGCTACACCTTC,CASSQGTGANYGYTF
NA,many,TRBV29-1,TRBJ1-1,TGCAGCGTTGGGGTCCAGGCAGACACTGAAGCTTTCTTT,CSVGVQADTEAFF
NA,few,TRBV6-6,TRBJ2-2,TGTGCCACCGCTACAAAAAGGGGCAACACCGGGGAGCTGTTTTTT,CATATKRGNTGELFF
NA,NA,TRBV28,TRBJ2-1,TGTGCCAGCAGTTTCGGATACAGAAACAATGAGCAGTTCTTC,CASSFGYRNNEQFF
TRBD2,many,TRBV30,TRBJ2-5,TGTGCCTGGAGAAAGGGCGGGAGAGAGACCCAGTACTTC,CAWRKGGRETQYF
NA,many,TRBV18,TRBJ2-5,TGTGCCAGCTCACCAAGTGCACAGGGAGAAGAGACCCAGTACTTC,CASSPSAQGEETQYF
NA,NA,TRBV28,TRBJ1-5,TGTGCCAGCAGTTTAGTCGCCGCCTCTGGGCAGGCCCAGCATTTT,CASSLVAASGQAQHF
TRBD1,NA,TRBV19,TRBJ2-7,TGTGCCAGTAGTGCCGCCGGGACAGGGGGGTACGAGCAGTACTTC,CASSAAGTGGYEQYF
TRBD2,NA,TRBV19,TRBJ2-5,TGTGCCAGTAGCACGGGACTAGCGGATCAAGAGACCCAGTACTTC,CASSTGLADQETQYF
TRBD1,few,TRBV5-6,TRBJ2-2,TGTGCCAGCAGCTTGGGGGCAGGGGGCATCGGGGAGCTGTTTTTT,CASSLGAGGIGELFF
NA,few,TRBV7-2,TRBJ1-5,TGTGCCAGCAGCTTTTTCGACACAGGGCATCAGCCCCAGCATTTT,CASSFFDTGHQPQHF
NA,NA,TRBV14,TRBJ2-3,TGTGCCAGCAGGGACAGTTCACCGGGACCGACAGATACGCAGTATTTT,CASRDSSPGPTDTQYF